The 17 T cell receptor beta chains presented below share a single source sample, sequenced in a study of shared clonotypes between healthy human individuals. Sequencing was performed with immunoSEQ multiplex PCR; in TCRdb, only in-frame clones are kept and a portion is missing. In the table there are some 2,400,000 clones, 95% of which are singletons. The sequenced material came from naive CD4+ T cells sorted from blood. Subset reported: CD45RA+ positively selected. These receptors were taken from a man aged 18 to 29 in good health.

The chain employs TRBV7-2 and TRBJ2-7, with 7 bases identical to TRBD2. The V segment lost 7 bases and the J segment 2 bases; nucleotides outside the gene matches: 5. CDR3 length equals 13 residues. Germline V gene data show CDR1 as SGHTA and CDR2 as FQGNSA. CDR3 nucleotides: TGTGCCAGCACGCGGGGGAGAACCTACGAGCAGTACTTC. Amino acids: CASTRGRTYEQYF.

This chain uses TRBV7-9 with TRBJ2-3; D possibly corresponds to TRBD1 (5 bases). Trimming shortened V by 3 bases and J by 4 bases, and 8 bases separated the two germline ends. The CDR3 is 13 residues long. From germline, CDR1 is SEHNR and CDR2 FQNEAQ (reference sequence). This CDR3 is CASSFGAADTQYF. CDR3 nucleotide sequence: TGTGCCAGCAGCTTTGGGGCGGCAGATACGCAGTATTTT.

The chain combines TRBV5-4 with TRBJ1-6, with a tentative D call TRBD1 (6 bases). The CDR3 sequence is 14 residues long. Germline values: CDR1 SGHNT, CDR2 YYREEE (reference sequence). The ends were cut back, 2 bases at V and 9 bases at J, with 12 bases in the middle. The CDR3 loop is CASSLTGTTSPLHF. The CDR3 region has the DNA TGTGCCAGCAGCTTAACCGGGACAACTTCACCCCTCCACTTT. Full variable domain (missing parts from reference TRBV5-4 and TRBJ1-6): ETGVTQSPTHLIKTRGQQVTLRCSSQSGHNTVSWYQQALGQGPQFIFQYYREEENGRGNFPPRFSGLQFPNYSSELNVNALELDDSALYLCASSLTGTTSPLHFGNGTRLTVT.

This clone was detected only once. The CDR3: CAWSLRENTEAFF. The CDR3 DNA is TGTGCCTGGAGCCTTAGGGAGAACACTGAAGCTTTCTTT. This chain connects TRBV30 to TRBJ1-1; no firm D call. CDR1 is GTSNPN, CDR2 SVGIG, per germline (reference sequence). The CDR3 extends over 13 amino acids. Trimming removed 3 bases from V and 1 base from J, with 9 bases in between.

The rearrangement joins TRBV28 to TRBJ2-7, with a tentative D call TRBD1 (6 bases). Per germline, CDR1 MDHEN and CDR2 SYDVKM. Trimming removed 10 bases from V and 2 bases from J, with 9 bases in between. This CDR3 comprises 11 residues. DNA of the CDR3: TGTGCCACCGGGACACCCTACGAGCAGTACTTC. Amino acids: CATGTPYEQYF.

The chain joins TRBV5-1 to TRBJ2-3; 14 nucleotides line up with TRBD2. Germline assignment: CDR1 SGHRS and CDR2 YFSETQ. The length of the CDR3 is 17 residues. V was pared by 5 bases and J by 4 bases, with 9 bases of the junction left unmatched. CDR3 loop: CASSSAGTSGGADTQYF. The CDR3 bases are TGCGCCAGCAGTTCCGCCGGGACTAGCGGGGGAGCAGATACGCAGTATTTT. Combining the CDR3 with reference TRBV5-1 and TRBJ2-3 gives the whole variable domain KAGVTQTPRYLIKTRGQQVTLSCSPISGHRSVSWYQQTPGQGLQFLFEYFSETQRNKGNFPGRFSGRQFSNSRSEMNVSTLELGDSALYLCASSSAGTSGGADTQYFGPGTRLTVL.

This clone was found a few times. The same CDR3 also results from other DNA sequences found in this sample. V gene TRBV7-2 combines with J gene TRBJ1-5; D remains unclear. Trimming removed 1 base from V and 3 bases from J, with 4 bases in between. Germline V gene sequence: CDR1 SGHTA, CDR2 FQGNSA. The CDR3 consists of 13 residues. CDR3 coding DNA: TGTGCCAGCAGCTTAGGGTTCAATCAGCCCCAGCATTTT. This codes for CASSLGFNQPQHF.

CDR3 loop: CASSYRVGYTEAFF. CDR3 coding DNA: TGTGCCAGCAGTTACCGGGTCGGCTACACTGAAGCTTTCTTT. This sequence joins TRBV6-5 and TRBJ1-1, with D unclear. V dropped 2 bases and J dropped 3 bases, with 10 bases sitting between them. This CDR3 is 14 amino acids long. Germline V CDR1 and CDR2: MNHEY, SVGAGI.

V usage is TRBV30 and J usage is TRBJ1-1, with D possibly being TRBD1 (5 bases). The germline CDR1 and CDR2 sequences are GTSNPN and SVGIG (reference sequence). V was trimmed by 4 bases and J by 3 bases, leaving 6 bases between them. This CDR3 contains 11 residues. The CDR3 here is CAWMGDTEAFF. For the CDR3, the DNA is TGTGCCTGGATGGGGGACACTGAAGCTTTCTTT.

A single count supports this clone. The J gene is TRBJ1-1, the V gene TRBV5-6; 10 bases map to TRBD1. After removal of 4 bases from V and 0 bases from J, the junction contained 6 bases not matched to a gene. The CDR3 runs 16 residues. CDR1 SGHDT and CDR2 YYEEEE come from the germline V gene. The CDR3 loop reads CASSPLTGGLNTEAFF. The CDR3 coding sequence is TGTGCCAGCAGCCCCTTGACAGGGGGCCTGAACACTGAAGCTTTCTTT.

The J gene is TRBJ1-5, the V gene TRBV7-2; D might be TRBD1 (6 bases). V gave up 3 bases and J gave up 1 base, with 13 bases separating them. The CDR3 totals 16 residues. Germline CDR1 reads SGHTA; CDR2 reads FQGNSA. CDR3 DNA: TGTGCCAGCAGCTTGCGATCAGGGGCGAGCAATCAGCCCCAGCATTTT. This gives the protein CASSLRSGASNQPQHF.

This chain links TRBV9 with TRBJ2-3, with D perhaps TRBD1 or TRBD2 (5 bases each). The germline V gene encodes CDR1 SGDLS and CDR2 YYNGEE. The CDR3 consists of 17 residues. The V and J ends lost 2 bases and 4 bases respectively, with 20 bases between them. CDR3 nucleotides: TGTGCCAGCAGCGTTTACACGGGACCCGGGATTGCAGATACGCAGTATTTT. Its translation is CASSVYTGPGIADTQYF.

This rearrangement joins TRBV5-1 to TRBJ2-5, with a possible D match to TRBD1 (6 bases). V shed 0 bases and J shed 2 bases, with 11 bases lying between them. CDR1 SGHRS and CDR2 YFSETQ come from the germline V gene. CDR3 length equals 15 residues. CDR3 protein: CASSLGSGAQETQYF. DNA for the CDR3: TGCGCCAGCAGCTTGGGGTCAGGGGCGCAAGAGACCCAGTACTTC.

V is TRBV19 and J is TRBJ2-7; 9 positions agree with TRBD2. The germline V gene has CDR1 LNHDA and CDR2 SQIVND (reference sequence). The CDR3 has 16 amino acids. J was trimmed by 7 bases and V by 6 bases; bases with no gene match: 16. CDR3 in amino acids: CASSRPKAGGLLEQYF. The CDR3 region has the DNA TGTGCCAGTAGCCGGCCCAAAGCGGGGGGACTCCTGGAGCAGTACTTC. Full variable domain (missing parts from reference TRBV19 and TRBJ2-7): DGGITQSPKYLFRKEGQNVTLSCEQNLNHDAMYWYRQDPGQGLRLIYYSQIVNDFQKGDIAEGYSVSREKKESFPLTVTSAQKNPTAFYLCASSRPKAGGLLEQYFGPGTRLTVT.

The CDR3 DNA follows: TGTGCCAGCAGCCAAGACCGGGGCAGGGGGGATGGCTACACCTTC. It translates to CASSQDRGRGDGYTF. The chain is built from TRBV4-2 and TRBJ1-2; TRBD1 matches 7 bases. Looked up from germline, CDR1 is LGHNA and CDR2 is YNFKEQ. V shed 0 bases, J shed 6 bases, and the junction held 7 bases outside the gene matches. This CDR3 is 15 amino acids long.

The V and J genes are TRBV14 and TRBJ2-5; 7 bases are a match to TRBD1. Looked up from germline, CDR1 is SGHDN and CDR2 is FVKESK. This CDR3 has 14 amino acids. Germline trimming cut 6 bases from V and 1 base from J; bases unmatched to any gene: 5. The CDR3: CASRHQGVQETQYF. The DNA of the CDR3 is TGTGCCAGCAGACATCAGGGGGTCCAAGAGACCCAGTACTTC. The full variable domain, in which reference TRBV14 and TRBJ2-5 provide the parts outside the CDR3, is EAGVTQFPSHSVIEKGQTVTLRCDPISGHDNLYWYRRVMGKEIKFLLHFVKESKQDESGMPNNRFLAERTGGTYSTLKVQPAELEDSGVYFCASRHQGVQETQYFGPGTRLLVL.

This CDR3 is CASREGTDGRPTSYEQYF. The CDR3 DNA follows: TGTGCCAGCCGCGAGGGGACGGATGGGCGACCAACCTCCTACGAGCAGTACTTC. The rearrangement joins TRBV18 to TRBJ2-7, with D possibly being TRBD1 or TRBD2 (5 bases each). There are 18 residues in the CDR3. V lost 8 bases and J lost 0, with 26 bases in between. Germline V gene data show CDR1 as KGHSH and CDR2 as LQKENI.